This is a list of T cell receptor beta chains from one sample in a study of identical twins. TCRdb reprocessed the 5' RACE reads via MiXCR and lists one record per CDR3 protein. This table has 400,000 to 550,000 distinct CDR3 sequences, 13% to 15% appearing once. These data were also reused for a study on yellow fever vaccine responses in identical twins.

Sequencing input: CD4+ T cells sorted from blood. The origin of the receptors is a woman under 30 in good health. Both conserved end residues are part of each CDR3. Fields, in order: D gene, clone size, J gene, V gene, CDR3 protein, CDR3 DNA. The D gene is left open where the match is weak. Rows give clone size only sometimes, using once, few, many, or a class for an expanded clone.

d_call: TRBD2
clone_size: .
j_call: TRBJ2-7
v_call: TRBV11-2
cdr3_aa: CASSPQPRLAFQGTYEQYF
cdr3_nt: TGTGCCAGCAGCCCCCAGCCGAGACTAGCTTTTCAAGGGACCTACGAGCAGTACTTC

d_call: TRBD2
clone_size: .
j_call: TRBJ2-7
v_call: TRBV6-1
cdr3_aa: CASTAGTSFYEQYF
cdr3_nt: TGTGCCAGCACCGCCGGGACTAGTTTCTACGAGCAGTACTTC

d_call: .
clone_size: .
j_call: TRBJ2-7
v_call: TRBV20-1
cdr3_aa: CSARDLQETYEQYF
cdr3_nt: TGCAGTGCTAGAGATTTACAGGAAACCTACGAGCAGTACTTC

d_call: TRBD2
clone_size: few
j_call: TRBJ2-3
v_call: TRBV28
cdr3_aa: CASSLRTSGGGKDTQYF
cdr3_nt: TGTGCCAGCAGTTTGAGGACTAGCGGGGGGGGAAAGGATACGCAGTATTTT

d_call: .
clone_size: .
j_call: TRBJ2-1
v_call: TRBV28
cdr3_aa: CASSSRGDFHNEQFF
cdr3_nt: TGTGCCAGCAGTTCCCGAGGGGACTTTCACAATGAGCAGTTCTTC

d_call: .
clone_size: .
j_call: TRBJ2-5
v_call: TRBV4-2
cdr3_aa: CARGPGQGVQETQYF
cdr3_nt: TGTGCCAGGGGCCCCGGGCAGGGAGTTCAAGAGACCCAGTACTTC

d_call: .
clone_size: many
j_call: TRBJ1-1
v_call: TRBV5-5
cdr3_aa: CASSPIPQGGTEAFF
cdr3_nt: TGTGCCAGCAGCCCGATTCCACAGGGAGGCACTGAAGCTTTCTTT

d_call: .
clone_size: few
j_call: TRBJ1-2
v_call: TRBV14
cdr3_aa: CASSQDGDRERTGYTF
cdr3_nt: TGTGCCAGCAGCCAAGATGGGGACCGGGAGAGAACTGGCTACACCTTC

d_call: TRBD1
clone_size: many
j_call: TRBJ2-5
v_call: TRBV5-1
cdr3_aa: CASSQGTGGSETQYF
cdr3_nt: TGCGCCAGCAGCCAGGGGACAGGAGGGTCGGAGACCCAGTACTTC

d_call: TRBD2
clone_size: few
j_call: TRBJ2-3
v_call: TRBV2
cdr3_aa: CASSEALTSGGALFTDTQYF
cdr3_nt: TGTGCCAGCAGTGAAGCGCTAACTAGCGGGGGGGCACTCTTCACAGATACGCAGTATTTT

d_call: .
clone_size: many
j_call: TRBJ2-3
v_call: TRBV20-1
cdr3_aa: CSAPGTGFTDTQYF
cdr3_nt: TGCAGTGCCCCAGGGACCGGTTTTACAGATACGCAGTATTTT

d_call: .
clone_size: .
j_call: TRBJ2-7
v_call: TRBV21-1
cdr3_aa: CASSKEGHVEHSYEQYF
cdr3_nt: TGTGCCAGCAGCAAAGAGGGGCACGTAGAACACTCCTACGAGCAGTACTTC

d_call: .
clone_size: .
j_call: TRBJ2-7
v_call: TRBV6-1
cdr3_aa: CASIRGDSYEQYF
cdr3_nt: TGTGCCAGCATAAGAGGGGACTCCTACGAGCAGTACTTC

d_call: .
clone_size: few
j_call: TRBJ1-5
v_call: TRBV2
cdr3_aa: CASSDQGAGNQPQHF
cdr3_nt: TGTGCCAGCAGCGATCAGGGTGCGGGCAATCAGCCCCAGCATTTT

d_call: TRBD1
clone_size: many
j_call: TRBJ1-5
v_call: TRBV29-1
cdr3_aa: CSVRQGAGNQPQHF
cdr3_nt: TGCAGCGTTCGACAGGGGGCCGGCAATCAGCCCCAGCATTTT

d_call: TRBD1
clone_size: .
j_call: TRBJ1-5
v_call: TRBV2
cdr3_aa: CASRTGTGFQPQHF
cdr3_nt: TGTGCCAGCAGGACCGGGACAGGGTTTCAGCCCCAGCATTTT

d_call: .
clone_size: many
j_call: TRBJ2-7
v_call: TRBV6-5
cdr3_aa: CASSYSSTGSYEQYF
cdr3_nt: TGTGCCAGCAGTTACTCGAGTACGGGCTCCTACGAGCAGTACTTC

d_call: TRBD1
clone_size: .
j_call: TRBJ2-2
v_call: TRBV5-5
cdr3_aa: CASHGTVNTGELFF
cdr3_nt: TGTGCCAGTCACGGGACAGTCAACACCGGGGAGCTGTTTTTT

d_call: .
clone_size: .
j_call: TRBJ2-1
v_call: TRBV28
cdr3_aa: CASSQSFSNEQFF
cdr3_nt: TGTGCCAGCAGTCAATCCTTCTCCAATGAGCAGTTCTTC

d_call: .
clone_size: .
j_call: TRBJ2-3
v_call: TRBV6-1
cdr3_aa: CASSEGAWDTQYF
cdr3_nt: TGTGCCAGCAGTGAAGGGGCATGGGATACGCAGTATTTT

d_call: TRBD2
clone_size: many
j_call: TRBJ2-3
v_call: TRBV6-5
cdr3_aa: CASSYDSPSGGVTDTQYF
cdr3_nt: TGTGCCAGCAGTTACGATAGCCCTAGCGGGGGAGTCACAGATACGCAGTATTTT

d_call: TRBD1
clone_size: few
j_call: TRBJ2-5
v_call: TRBV29-1
cdr3_aa: CSVRQGGETQYF
cdr3_nt: TGCAGCGTGAGACAGGGTGGAGAGACCCAGTACTTC

d_call: .
clone_size: many
j_call: TRBJ2-3
v_call: TRBV11-2
cdr3_aa: CASSLGVFDTQYF
cdr3_nt: TGTGCCAGCAGCTTAGGAGTATTTGATACGCAGTATTTT

d_call: TRBD1
clone_size: many
j_call: TRBJ2-2
v_call: TRBV5-1
cdr3_aa: CASSLGQGAGTGELFF
cdr3_nt: TGCGCCAGCAGCCTTGGACAGGGGGCCGGCACCGGGGAGCTGTTTTTT

d_call: .
clone_size: few
j_call: TRBJ2-7
v_call: TRBV12-3/TRBV12-4
cdr3_aa: CASSFARTYEQYF
cdr3_nt: TGTGCCAGCAGTTTTGCCAGAACCTACGAGCAGTACTTC

d_call: TRBD1
clone_size: .
j_call: TRBJ2-3
v_call: TRBV11-2
cdr3_aa: CASSNRGRGTDTQYF
cdr3_nt: TGTGCCAGCAGCAACAGGGGGCGCGGCACAGATACGCAGTATTTT

d_call: TRBD2
clone_size: few
j_call: TRBJ2-3
v_call: TRBV11-2
cdr3_aa: CASSPRRTSGGTDTQYF
cdr3_nt: TGTGCCAGCAGCCCCCGCCGGACTAGCGGGGGCACAGATACGCAGTATTTT

d_call: .
clone_size: many
j_call: TRBJ2-1
v_call: TRBV11-2
cdr3_aa: CASSLVLGGINEQFF
cdr3_nt: TGTGCCAGCAGCTTAGTTCTTGGGGGGATCAATGAGCAGTTCTTC

d_call: .
clone_size: many
j_call: TRBJ1-5
v_call: TRBV12-3/TRBV12-4
cdr3_aa: CASSQQQSNQPQHF
cdr3_nt: TGTGCCAGCAGTCAGCAGCAAAGCAATCAGCCCCAGCATTTT

d_call: TRBD1
clone_size: few
j_call: TRBJ2-3
v_call: TRBV30
cdr3_aa: CAWAGTVLSDTQYF
cdr3_nt: TGTGCCTGGGCCGGGACAGTCCTTTCAGATACGCAGTATTTT

d_call: TRBD1
clone_size: many
j_call: TRBJ2-3
v_call: TRBV29-1
cdr3_aa: CSVEVPGQAASDTQYF
cdr3_nt: TGCAGCGTTGAAGTCCCCGGACAGGCCGCCTCAGATACGCAGTATTTT

d_call: TRBD1
clone_size: few
j_call: TRBJ1-5
v_call: TRBV7-9
cdr3_aa: CASSWGTGSNQPQHF
cdr3_nt: TGTGCCAGCAGCTGGGGGACAGGTAGCAATCAGCCCCAGCATTTT

d_call: .
clone_size: .
j_call: TRBJ2-7
v_call: TRBV7-7
cdr3_aa: CASSSSISGEQYF
cdr3_nt: TGTGCTAGCAGCTCCTCCATATCAGGCGAGCAGTACTTC